The rows below give T cell receptor beta chains drawn from one sample of a study of T-cell reconstitution after alpha-beta-depleted transplantation in children. One entry per CDR3 protein results from TCRdb running MiXCR on the PCR reads. The data contain some 390,000 distinct CDR3 sequences, over 20% of them seen just once; the ten biggest clones take up 3.5% to 4%. The specimen comprised PBMCs from the stem cell graft donor, sampled from the stem cell graft. The receptors originated from a human donor who donated a stem cell graft to a child with acute myeloid leukemia. The CDR3 runs from the conserved cysteine through the conserved F or W. Fields, in order: J gene, D gene, V gene, clone size, CDR3 DNA, CDR3 protein. The D gene is left open where the match is weak. Not every row has a clone size; where given, it reads once, few, many or a size class.

TRBJ2-3,NA,TRBV29-1,NA,TGCAGCGTTGAAGCTGCGTCAGGGGGCACAGATACGCAGTATTTT,CSVEAASGGTDTQYF
TRBJ2-7,TRBD2,TRBV12-3/TRBV12-4,few,TGTGCCAGCAGTCGGGGGGGGTGGGCGCAGTACTTC,CASSRGGWAQYF
TRBJ2-5,TRBD1,TRBV25-1,NA,TGTGCCAGCAGTGCCCTGAGCCAGGGGGTCGGAGAGACCCAGTACTTC,CASSALSQGVGETQYF
TRBJ2-7,TRBD1,TRBV29-1,many,TGCAGCGTTCCAAACAGGGGAAATGGCTACTACGAGCAGTACTTC,CSVPNRGNGYYEQYF
TRBJ2-1,TRBD2,TRBV10-3,few,TGTGCCATCAGTGAGTTTTCCACAGCTAGCGGGAGAGATTACAATGAGCAGTTCTTC,CAISEFSTASGRDYNEQFF
TRBJ2-7,TRBD2,TRBV12-3/TRBV12-4,many,TGTGCCAGCAGTCCAGCGGGAGGGTACGAGCAGTACTTC,CASSPAGGYEQYF
TRBJ1-2,TRBD1,TRBV6-1,NA,TGTGCCAGCGGGACAGGGGGATATGGCTACACCTTC,CASGTGGYGYTF
TRBJ1-1,TRBD1,TRBV29-1,many,TGCAGCGCGGGACAGAAGGACACTGAAGCTTTCTTT,CSAGQKDTEAFF
TRBJ2-5,TRBD2,TRBV5-8,NA,TGTGCCAGCAGCCCAGGGTCTAGCGGGACCCAAGAGACCCAGTACTTC,CASSPGSSGTQETQYF
TRBJ1-1,NA,TRBV3-1,few,TGTGCCAGCAGCCTTACAGGGACCCGGAACACTGAAGCTTTCTTT,CASSLTGTRNTEAFF
TRBJ1-2,TRBD1,TRBV5-4,few,TGTGCCAGCAGCTTGGACGAGACAGGGAGAAGGTATGGCTACACCTTC,CASSLDETGRRYGYTF
TRBJ2-7,TRBD1,TRBV7-2,NA,TGTGCCAGCAGTCGGGACAGATATGCCTACGAGCAGTACTTC,CASSRDRYAYEQYF
TRBJ2-7,NA,TRBV6-1,NA,TGTGCCAGCAAGGGGGGCGCCTACGAGCAGTACTTC,CASKGGAYEQYF
TRBJ2-7,NA,TRBV10-3,NA,TGTGCCATCAGTGTCAGCGCACTCTCTTACGAGCAGTACTTC,CAISVSALSYEQYF
TRBJ2-2,TRBD1,TRBV4-3,few,TGCGCCAGCAGCCACTCGACAGGGCCCGGGGAGCTGTTTTTT,CASSHSTGPGELFF
TRBJ2-3,TRBD2,TRBV29-1,NA,TGCAGCGGGGACGGGGGGGCCCCCACAGATACGCAGTATTTT,CSGDGGAPTDTQYF
TRBJ2-7,NA,TRBV12-3/TRBV12-4,many,TGTGCCAGCAGTTTCTCCTACGAGCAGTACTTC,CASSFSYEQYF
TRBJ2-1,TRBD2,TRBV20-1,NA,TGCAGTGCTAGGAGCGGGAGGGCCCGGAATGAGCAGTTCTTC,CSARSGRARNEQFF
TRBJ1-1,NA,TRBV10-3,NA,TGTGCCATCAGTGGGACAGCAAACACTGAAGCTTTCTTT,CAISGTANTEAFF
TRBJ1-1,NA,TRBV29-1,many,TGCAGCGTTAGACAGACCTCGAACACTGAAGCTTTCTTT,CSVRQTSNTEAFF
TRBJ2-7,TRBD2,TRBV20-1,many,TGCAGTGCTGAGGGACTAGCGGGAGGCGAGCAGTACTTC,CSAEGLAGGEQYF
TRBJ2-2,TRBD1,TRBV5-1,NA,TGCGCCAGCAGCACCACAGGGGGCGCGTCCACCGGGGAGCTGTTTTTT,CASSTTGGASTGELFF
TRBJ2-5,TRBD2,TRBV12-3/TRBV12-4,many,TGTGCCAGCAGTTTAAGCGGGATAGAGACCCAGTACTTC,CASSLSGIETQYF